This TCR beta chain was retrieved from a study of T cells in Graves' hyperthyroidism and ophthalmopathy. Study findings and constraints: From stable hyperthyroidism, ophthalmopathy was set apart by a 13 V-J model. Blood also held most thyroid clonotypes expanded beyond 0.001.

This CDR3 has 13 residues. Germline V CDR1 and CDR2: SGHRS, YFSETQ. From RNA transcripts, TCR beta CDR3 regions were amplified. HTBI primers were the set used in a first-round RT-PCR of the TCR CDR3. TCRdb itself ran the multiplex PCR reads through MiXCR, one entry per CDR3 protein. Of approximately 510,000 distinct CDR3 sequences listed, roughly 45% were seen once; the top ten hold about two fifths. Exclusions: uncontrolled infection, other autoimmune disease, pregnancy, lactation. This clonotype was observed many times. No antigen is known for it. One end of the junction varies from germline; a read error may be responsible.

Sequencing was done on a sample of peripheral blood or thyroid tissue (not recorded which). This TCR was recovered from an adult woman with Graves' disease, either hyperthyroidism or ophthalmopathy (not recorded which). The chain uses TRBV5-1 and TRBJ2-2, with a possible D match to TRBD1 (6 bases). The CDR3 spells CASRGTNTGELFF. Here the CDR3 DNA reads TGTGCCAGCAGGGGCACAAACACCGGGGAGCTGTTTTTT.